These 15 T cell receptor beta chains were sequenced from one sample in a study of cytomegalovirus exposure and HLA in healthy donors. Amplification used 60 Vbeta primers and 13 Jbeta primers. Only in-frame clones appear in the TCRdb table, and some are missing; sequencing was by immunoSEQ multiplex PCR. The table has more than 85,000 clones, approximately 76% seen once. The sample taken for sequencing was PBMCs. These receptors originate from a man aged 35 to 55 in good health and CMV-seronegative.

The chain is built from TRBV11-2 and TRBJ2-5; 8 bases agree with TRBD2. Germline V gene sequence: CDR1 SGHAT, CDR2 FQNNGV. The V and J ends lost 1 base and 4 bases, in that order; junction bases with no gene match: 8. The CDR3 length is 16 residues. The CDR3 sequence is CASSLGYSGNGETQYF. The CDR3 coding sequence is TGTGCCAGCAGCTTAGGGTATAGCGGGAACGGAGAGACCCAGTACTTC.

V usage is TRBV28 and J usage is TRBJ1-3, with D possibly being TRBD1 (6 bases). The CDR3 length is 14 residues. Germline V gene sequence: CDR1 MDHEN, CDR2 SYDVKM. Trimming took off 5 bases at V and 2 bases at J, with 10 bases between the two ends. CDR3 DNA: TGTGCCAGCAGTAGGGGGGGCACTGGAAACACCATATATTTT. Its translation: CASSRGGTGNTIYF. Full variable domain (rest looked up from reference TRBV28 and TRBJ1-3): DVKVTQSSRYLVKRTGEKVFLECVQDMDHENMFWYRQDPGLGLRLIYFSYDVKMKEKGDIPEGYSVSREKKERFSLILESASTNQTSMYLCASSRGGTGNTIYFGEGSWLTVV.

V is TRBV13 and J is TRBJ1-3; maybe TRBD1 (5 bases). Germline CDR1 reads PRHDT; CDR2 reads FYEKMQ (reference sequence). V lost 0 bases and J 4 bases, leaving 10 bases between the germline ends. CDR3 length equals 15 residues. The CDR3 region has the DNA TGTGCCAGCAGCTTAGGGTCTCAGGGCGGAAACACCATATATTTT. Protein sequence: CASSLGSQGGNTIYF.

The chain combines TRBV6-1 with TRBJ1-1; the D gene is possibly TRBD1 (6 bases). The CDR3 has 13 amino acids. Germline CDR1 MNHNS, CDR2 SASEGT. Trimming cost V 5 bases and J 1 base, with 8 bases left between them. The CDR3 reads CASSTGRNTEAFF. The CDR3 coding sequence is TGTGCCAGCAGTACAGGGCGGAACACTGAAGCTTTCTTT.

The chain recombines TRBV19 with TRBJ1-1, with D possibly matching TRBD1 (6 bases). The CDR3 has 13 residues. Germline V gene lookup returns CDR1 LNHDA and CDR2 SQIVND (reference sequence). The V gene lost 8 bases and the J gene lost 0 bases, with 10 bases spanning the gap. DNA for the CDR3: TGTGCCAGTCTAGGACAGATGAACACTGAAGCTTTCTTT. It yields the protein CASLGQMNTEAFF.

This clone was observed once. The CDR3: CASSQESRNYEQYF. CDR3 nucleotide sequence: TGCGCCAGCAGCCAAGAGAGCAGGAATTACGAGCAGTACTTC. This chain links TRBV4-1 with TRBJ2-5; D is undetermined. TRBJ2-7 explains the end of the DNA better; the J call may be wrong. There are 14 residues in the CDR3. Germline CDR1 reads MGHRA; CDR2 reads YSYEKL.

V and J are TRBV28 and TRBJ1-2; tentatively, D is TRBD1 (5 bases). V dropped 5 bases and J dropped 8 bases, with 12 bases sitting between them. From germline, CDR1 is MDHEN and CDR2 SYDVKM. CDR3 length: 12 amino acids. The chain's CDR3 is CASSQGSRGYTF. The CDR3 coding sequence is TGTGCCAGCAGTCAGGGTTCCCGGGGCTACACCTTC.

CDR3 bases: TGTGCCAGCAAGCAATCCGCCCCAGGTGAGCAGTTCTTC. Translating gives CASKQSAPGEQFF. This chain connects TRBV6-5 to TRBJ2-1; D remains ambiguous. Trimming took off 7 bases at V and 9 bases at J, with 16 bases between the two ends. This CDR3 is built from 13 residues. Germline lookup yields CDR1 MNHEY and CDR2 SVGAGI.

V usage is TRBV25-1 and J usage is TRBJ1-2; D is perhaps TRBD1 (5 bases). CDR1 is MGHDK and CDR2 is SYGVNS in the germline V gene. Trimming cost V 5 bases and J 7 bases, with 14 bases left between them. This CDR3 has 13 amino acids. CDR3 residues: CASSPRLGGGYTF. The CDR3 DNA follows: TGTGCCAGCAGTCCCAGGCTGGGGGGTGGCTACACCTTC.

This rearrangement joins TRBV4-3 to TRBJ1-3, with D possibly being TRBD1 (6 bases). V shed 3 bases and J shed 2 bases, with 11 bases lying between them. Germline V CDR1 and CDR2: LGHNA, YSLEER. The CDR3 runs 15 residues. As DNA, the CDR3 is TGCGCCAGCAGCCATCTGCGGACAGCTGGAAACACCATATATTTT. The encoded protein is CASSHLRTAGNTIYF.

This clone has just a few counts. The rearrangement links TRBV7-9 to TRBJ2-3; D ambiguous. The germline V gene encodes CDR1 SEHNR and CDR2 FQNEAQ (reference sequence). With 5 bases removed from V and 2 bases from J, the gap between germline ends came to 5 bases. CDR3 length: 12 residues. DNA of the CDR3: TGTGCCAGCAGCATCCACACAGATACGCAGTATTTT. Translated: CASSIHTDTQYF.

The rearrangement joins TRBV30 to TRBJ1-1; D might be TRBD1 (6 bases). The germline gives CDR1 GTSNPN, CDR2 SVGIG (reference sequence). This CDR3 comprises 16 residues. Trimming left V 1 base short and J 1 base short, with 16 bases between. In nucleotides, the CDR3 is TGTGCCTGGAGTGGAAGAGGGAGACAGGAGAACACTGAAGCTTTCTTT. As protein: CAWSGRGRQENTEAFF.

The rearrangement uses TRBV28 and TRBJ1-5; TRBD1 aligns across 12 bases. Trimming cost V 4 bases and J 0 bases; bases outside gene matches: 16. Germline lookup yields CDR1 MDHEN and CDR2 SYDVKM. The CDR3 length is 21 residues. The CDR3: CASSYPKGTGGEENSNQPQHF. Here the CDR3 DNA reads TGTGCCAGCAGTTATCCGAAGGGGACAGGGGGCGAGGAAAATAGCAATCAGCCCCAGCATTTT.

This chain connects TRBV11-2 to TRBJ2-2, with TRBD2 matching over 7 bases. This CDR3 has 16 amino acids. The V and J ends lost 5 bases and 4 bases, in that order; junction bases with no gene match: 10. Germline CDR1 is SGHAT and CDR2 is FQNNGV. In DNA form, the CDR3 reads TGTGCCAGCAGCCAGCCGGGCGGGAGTGTCACCGGGGAGCTGTTTTTT. It is translated as CASSQPGGSVTGELFF.

V is TRBV5-1 and J is TRBJ2-7; TRBD2 matches 8 bases. Germline V CDR1 and CDR2: SGHRS, YFSETQ. This CDR3 has 14 residues. With 0 bases clipped from V and 6 bases from J, the junction kept 5 bases outside the gene matches. The CDR3 loop reads CASSLALAGGEQYF. CDR3 sequence (DNA): TGCGCCAGCAGCTTGGCTCTAGCGGGTGGCGAGCAGTACTTC.